These T cell receptor beta chains were read from a single sample in a study of OX40 agonist ivuxolimab in advanced cancers. The repertoire was sequenced with immunoSEQ multiplex PCR; TCRdb's copy has only in-frame clones and lacks some. This sample has about 79,000 clones, with about 85% found just once. This specimen was CD4+ or CD8+ T cells sorted from blood, taken in a trial of the OX40 agonist ivuxolimab. These receptors all come from an adult with an advanced solid tumor such as melanoma, head and neck, liver or kidney cancer. Both conserved end residues are part of each CDR3. The D gene is left open where the match is weak. Expanded clones are given a class, and other clones once, few, many or no size at all.

>TRBJ2-7|-|TRBV7-8|-
CASSSGPLKRTYEQYF
TGTGCCAGCAGCTCGGGCCCGTTGAAGCGGACCTACGAGCAGTACTTC
>TRBJ2-7|once|TRBV4-3|TRBD2
CASSQEGGTSGGVQYF
TGCGCCAGCAGCCAAGAGGGAGGGACTAGCGGGGGGGTGCAGTACTTC
>TRBJ2-1|-|TRBV7-6|TRBD2
CASRSGLAEWNEQFF
TGTGCCAGCCGTTCCGGGCTAGCGGAGTGGAATGAGCAGTTCTTC
>TRBJ2-2|few|TRBV2|-
CASSDFPGELFF
TGTGCCAGCAGTGACTTCCCTGGGGAGCTGTTTTTT
>TRBJ2-7|-|TRBV7-6|-
CASSPLARPKQYF
TGTGCCAGCAGCCCGTTGGCGCGGCCTAAGCAGTACTTC
>TRBJ2-7|-|TRBV4-1|-
CASSQDPGGFSYEQYF
TGCGCCAGCAGCCAAGATCCTGGGGGCTTCTCCTACGAGCAGTACTTC
>TRBJ2-7|-|TRBV7-8|TRBD1
CASSSDRGGEQYF
TGTGCCAGCAGCTCGGACAGGGGAGGCGAGCAGTACTTC
>TRBJ1-2|-|TRBV19|-
CASSIQGSGYTF
TGTGCCAGTAGTATACAGGGGTCTGGCTACACCTTC
>TRBJ2-7|-|TRBV30|-
CAWSPLWGAGGTYEQYF
TGTGCCTGGAGTCCTCTATGGGGGGCTGGCGGGACCTACGAGCAGTACTTC
>TRBJ2-7|-|TRBV6-1|TRBD2
CASSETGGSGYEQYF
TGTGCCAGCAGTGAAACTGGCGGGAGCGGCTACGAGCAGTACTTC
>TRBJ2-7|-|TRBV28|-
CASSGPTSYEQYF
TGTGCCAGCAGTGGTCCGACATCCTACGAGCAGTACTTC
>TRBJ1-3|-|TRBV28|-
CASSSTGSPQGNTIYF
TGTGCCAGCAGCTCAACTGGTAGCCCCCAGGGAAACACCATATATTTT
>TRBJ2-7|-|TRBV10-3|-
CAISEPQIYEQYF
TGTGCCATCAGTGAGCCGCAAATCTACGAGCAGTACTTC
>TRBJ2-6|-|TRBV6-5|-
CASSYSGSSGANVLTF
TGTGCCAGCAGTTACTCAGGCAGCTCTGGGGCCAACGTCCTGACTTTC
>TRBJ2-1|-|TRBV25-1|-
CASSGLVYNEQFF
TGTGCCAGCAGTGGCCTCGTCTACAATGAGCAGTTCTTC
>TRBJ2-3|-|TRBV13|-
CASSRDGARTGSTDTQYF
TGTGCCAGCAGCCGCGACGGGGCCCGGACTGGCAGTACAGATACGCAGTATTTT
>TRBJ1-2|-|TRBV2|-
CASSVQTTNYGYTF
TGTGCCAGCAGTGTACAGACAACTAACTATGGCTACACCTTC
>TRBJ2-4|-|TRBV10-3|-
CAIREEAKNIQYF
TGTGCCATACGCGAGGAAGCCAAAAACATTCAGTACTTC
>TRBJ2-5|-|TRBV5-1|-
CASTTSGALVETQYF
TGCGCCAGCACTACTTCTGGGGCTTTGGTGGAGACCCAGTACTTC
>TRBJ2-7|-|TRBV18|TRBD2
CASSPSSGSRDEQYF
TGTGCCAGCTCACCCAGCAGCGGGAGTCGCGACGAGCAGTACTTC
>TRBJ1-6|-|TRBV9|TRBD1
CASSAHRGLSSPLHF
TGTGCCAGCAGCGCCCACAGGGGGCTATCATCACCCCTCCACTTT
>TRBJ1-2|-|TRBV5-1|-
CASSLGDGRGNDGYTF
TGCGCCAGCAGCTTGGGCGACGGACGCGGAAACGACGGCTACACCTTC
>TRBJ2-7|-|TRBV6-5|TRBD2
CASSYGTSGSYEQYF
TGTGCCAGCAGTTATGGGACTAGCGGCTCCTACGAGCAGTACTTC
>TRBJ2-1|-|TRBV11-3|-
CASSLGSDYNEQFF
TGTGCCAGCAGCTTAGGATCCGATTACAATGAGCAGTTCTTC
>TRBJ1-5|-|TRBV5-8|-
CASSRDINSNQPQHF
TGTGCCAGCAGCCGGGACATTAATAGCAATCAGCCCCAGCATTTT
>TRBJ2-1|-|TRBV7-2|TRBD1
CASSFYRDRADNEQFF
TGTGCCAGCAGCTTTTACCGGGACAGGGCCGACAATGAGCAGTTCTTC
>TRBJ2-7|-|TRBV9|-
CASSVEMGAGYEQYF
TGTGCCAGCAGCGTAGAGATGGGGGCGGGCTACGAGCAGTACTTC
>TRBJ2-4|-|TRBV28|TRBD1
CASSLIQGVDGNIQYF
TGTGCCAGCAGTTTGATTCAGGGGGTGGATGGAAACATTCAGTACTTC
>TRBJ2-7|-|TRBV11-3|-
CASTTGGEQYF
TGTGCCAGCACCACAGGAGGGGAGCAGTACTTC
>TRBJ2-7|-|TRBV27|TRBD2
CASRSVASGSYEQYF
TGTGCCAGCAGGAGCGTGGCTAGCGGGAGTTACGAGCAGTACTTC
>TRBJ2-4|-|TRBV11-2|-
CASSRVSLGGASNIQYF
TGTGCCAGCAGCAGAGTAAGCCTTGGAGGGGCCTCAAACATTCAGTACTTC
>TRBJ2-2|-|TRBV27|TRBD1
CASWDRGYTGELFF
TGTGCCAGTTGGGACAGGGGCTACACCGGGGAGCTGTTTTTT
>TRBJ2-5|-|TRBV7-9|TRBD2
CASSLDGGGETQYF
TGTGCCAGCAGCTTAGATGGGGGAGGGGAGACCCAGTACTTC
>TRBJ1-6|-|TRBV6-5|-
CASSYQSGRVNSPLHF
TGTGCCAGCAGTTATCAGTCCGGCAGGGTGAATTCACCCCTCCACTTT
>TRBJ1-5|-|TRBV19|-
CASSIVSRDSNQPQHF
TGTGCCAGTAGTATAGTGTCCCGGGACAGCAATCAGCCCCAGCATTTT
>TRBJ1-5|-|TRBV7-9|TRBD1
CASSSYRGGNQPQHF
TGTGCCAGCAGCTCCTACAGGGGTGGCAATCAGCCCCAGCATTTT
>TRBJ2-7|-|TRBV20-1|-
CSARPLVEQYF
TGCAGTGCTAGACCGTTGGTCGAGCAGTACTTC
>TRBJ1-1|-|TRBV6-5|-
CASGEQGSGNTEAFF
TGTGCCAGCGGGGAACAGGGCAGTGGGAACACTGAAGCTTTCTTT
>TRBJ2-5|-|TRBV11-2|TRBD2
CASSFLAGGGIEETQYF
TGTGCCAGCAGCTTCCTAGCGGGTGGAGGGATTGAAGAGACCCAGTACTTC
>TRBJ2-5|-|TRBV9|-
CASSVETGAQETQYF
TGTGCCAGCAGCGTAGAGACAGGCGCACAAGAGACCCAGTACTTC